Listed here are 24 T cell receptor beta chains from one sample, sequenced in a study of T cells in Graves' hyperthyroidism and ophthalmopathy. Amplification of TCR beta CDR3 regions was performed using RNA transcripts as template. The HTBI primer set served for first-round RT-PCR of the TCR CDR3. In TCRdb, the multiplex PCR reads were re-called with MiXCR into one record per CDR3 protein. Of hundreds of thousands of distinct CDR3 sequences detected, 11% to 15% appear once; the ten largest clones hold roughly 10%. Sequenced material: blood. These receptors were taken from a young woman with Graves' hyperthyroidism.

On this clonotype: Possible read error: a much larger clone is one base away. This chain uses TRBV4-1 with TRBJ2-5; D remains unclear. V was clipped by 0 bases and J by 4 bases, with 12 bases between them. CDR1 MGHRA and CDR2 YSYEKL come from the germline V gene. The CDR3 totals 15 residues. CDR3 in amino acids: CASSQDTAGGETQYF. The CDR3, as DNA: TGCGCCAGCAGCCAAGATACGGCAGGCGGAGAGACCCAGTACTTC.

This clonotype was seen at least ten times. The chain joins TRBV3-1 to TRBJ2-7; 7 bases are shared with TRBD2. The CDR3 sequence is 17 residues long. V lost 1 base to trimming and J lost 6 bases; unmatched junction nucleotides: 15. CDR1 LGHDT and CDR2 YNNKEL come from the germline V gene (reference sequence). CDR3 bases: TGTGCCAGCAGCCAAGTCAAACTAGCGTACCTTAGGACCGAGCAGTACTTC. Its protein product is CASSQVKLAYLRTEQYF.

This chain links TRBV20-1 with TRBJ2-3; TRBD2 matches 12 bases. The CDR3 length is 15 residues. Trimming at V came to 1 base and at J to 5 bases, leaving 4 bases not matched to a gene. Germline loops: CDR1 DFQATT, CDR2 SNEGSKA (reference sequence). CDR3 nucleotide sequence: TGCAGTGCTAGAGTGACTAGCGGGAGCCTAGATACGCAGTATTTT. Amino acids: CSARVTSGSLDTQYF.

The chain combines TRBV10-3 with TRBJ2-7, with TRBD2 matching over 10 bases. CDR1 and CDR2 from the germline V gene are ENHRY and SYGVKD. The CDR3 loop spans 16 amino acids. Trimming cost V 4 bases and J 4 bases; bases outside gene matches: 10. In DNA form, the CDR3 reads TGTGCCATCAGTGGTCAACCCTCAGCGGGAGGGTACGAGCAGTACTTC. Amino acid sequence: CAISGQPSAGGYEQYF.

At least ten counts were recorded for this clonotype. This sequence joins TRBV18 and TRBJ2-1, with 10 bases fitting TRBD2. Trimming removed 3 bases from V and 2 bases from J; junction bases left unmatched: 4. Germline CDR1 is KGHSH and CDR2 is LQKENI. This CDR3 region has 16 residues. CDR3 region: CASSPASGGTYNEQFF. As DNA, the CDR3 is TGTGCCAGCTCACCCGCTAGCGGGGGAACCTACAATGAGCAGTTCTTC.

This clonotype was seen repeatedly, ten times or more. The chain combines TRBV2 with TRBJ2-1, with D possibly TRBD2 on 6 matching bases. The germline V and J ends were trimmed by 3 bases and 6 bases, with 18 bases remaining between them. Germline lookup yields CDR1 SNHLY and CDR2 FYNNEI. This CDR3 is 16 amino acids long. The CDR3 loop reads CASSELSPGVANEQFF. The CDR3 nucleotides are TGTGCCAGCAGTGAGCTGTCCCCGGGAGTAGCCAATGAGCAGTTCTTC.

This clonotype was recorded many times. The rearrangement joins TRBV28 to TRBJ2-3; 9 bases line up with TRBD2. In germline, CDR1 is MDHEN, CDR2 SYDVKM. Trimming removed 5 bases from V and 8 bases from J; junction bases left unmatched: 11. This CDR3 region has 15 residues. Here the CDR3 reads CASSVSGSGLLTQYF. CDR3 in DNA: TGTGCCAGCAGTGTTAGCGGGAGTGGCTTACTTACGCAGTATTTT.

The chain combines TRBV19 with TRBJ2-7; 10 nucleotides match TRBD2. Trimming took 5 bases from V and 3 from J; bases not matched to a gene: 13. This CDR3 is built from 17 residues. Germline loops: CDR1 LNHDA, CDR2 SQIVND (reference sequence). The CDR3 sequence is CASSPLVPSGSGYEQYF. CDR3 coding DNA: TGTGCCAGTAGTCCGTTAGTTCCTAGCGGGAGTGGCTACGAGCAGTACTTC.

This clonotype was seen repeatedly, ten times or more. This sequence joins TRBV29-1 and TRBJ2-5; D gene ambiguous. The CDR3 spans 11 residues. The germline CDR1 and CDR2 sequences are SQVTM and ANQGSEA. With 6 bases removed from V and 7 bases from J, the gap between germline ends came to 12 bases. The CDR3 loop is CSVREGWTQYF. CDR3 nucleotides: TGCAGCGTCCGAGAAGGTTGGACCCAGTACTTC. Full variable domain (rest looked up from reference TRBV29-1 and TRBJ2-5): SAVISQKPSRDICQRGTSLTIQCQVDSQVTMMFWYRQQPGQSLTLIATANQGSEATYESGFVIDKFPISRPNLTFSTLTVSNMSPEDSSIYLCSVREGWTQYFGPGTRLLVL.

This clonotype was seen repeatedly, ten times or more. The chain combines TRBV2 with TRBJ1-2; 7 bases are shared with TRBD1. The CDR3 is 16 amino acids. Per the germline V gene, CDR1 is SNHLY and CDR2 is FYNNEI. Trimming took 2 bases from V and 2 from J; bases not matched to a gene: 8. The CDR3 DNA is TGTGCCAGCAGTGAACGGGGCATACAGGGGAACTATGGCTACACCTTC. It translates to CASSERGIQGNYGYTF.

This clonotype was seen at least ten times. V and J are TRBV7-2 and TRBJ1-1; D remains ambiguous. The CDR3 extends over 13 amino acids. Trimming shortened V by 4 bases and J by 1 base, and 7 bases separated the two germline ends. CDR1 and CDR2 from the germline V gene are SGHTA and FQGNSA. For the CDR3, the DNA is TGTGCCAGCAGCTCACCACCGAACACTGAAGCTTTCTTT. Translated: CASSSPPNTEAFF.

This clonotype was counted between two and nine times. The chain employs TRBV18 and TRBJ2-1; a possible D gene is TRBD1 (6 bases). The CDR3 totals 14 residues. Germline CDR1 KGHSH, CDR2 LQKENI. Trimming removed 1 base at V and 9 bases at J, with 13 bases between. The CDR3 sequence is CASSPRRTVFEQFF. The CDR3 nucleotides read TGTGCCAGCTCACCACGACGGACAGTCTTTGAGCAGTTCTTC.

This clonotype was observed a handful of times. The V and J genes are TRBV24-1 and TRBJ1-2, with D perhaps TRBD1 (5 bases). Germline loops: CDR1 KGHDR, CDR2 SFDVKD. The CDR3 length is 14 residues. V lost 4 bases to trimming and J lost 4 bases, with 12 bases between them. The CDR3 region has the DNA TGTGCCACCAGTGAAGGGGCGCTCCCCTATGGCTACACCTTC. It codes for CATSEGALPYGYTF.

This clonotype has at least ten counts. The V gene is TRBV28, the J gene TRBJ1-2; 7 bases line up with TRBD1. This CDR3 comprises 14 residues. J was trimmed by 5 bases and V by 6 bases; bases with no gene match: 9. Germline-derived CDR1 and CDR2 are MDHEN and SYDVKM. CDR3 sequence: CASRLQGPGYGYTF. The CDR3 nucleotides are TGTGCCAGCAGGCTACAGGGGCCGGGGTATGGCTACACCTTC.

This chain links TRBV12-3 or TRBV12-4 with TRBJ1-2; D remains unclear. This CDR3 spans 14 amino acids. V gave up 4 bases and J gave up 1 base, with 10 bases separating them. The CDR3 nucleotides are TGTGCCAGCAGTTATCAGGAGAGTAACTATGGCTACACCTTC. Encoded protein: CASSYQESNYGYTF.

This clonotype showed up many times. The chain recombines TRBV12-3 or TRBV12-4 with TRBJ2-5; D is uncertain. Trimming took off 7 bases at V and 2 bases at J, with 11 bases between the two ends. This CDR3 is 13 amino acids long. CDR3 in DNA: TGTGCCAGCAAACGCACGTGGCAAGAGACCCAGTACTTC. It yields the protein CASKRTWQETQYF.

This clonotype has a handful of counts. V usage is TRBV6-2 or TRBV6-3 and J usage is TRBJ2-7, with TRBD2 matching over 13 bases. Per the germline V gene, CDR1 is MNHEY and CDR2 is SVGEGT. The V gene end was trimmed by 7 bases and the J gene end by 4 bases; junction bases not matched to a gene: 16. This CDR3 is 18 amino acids long. CDR3 sequence: CASTSPTGLAGTLYEQYF. The CDR3 nucleotides are TGTGCCAGCACTTCACCAACGGGACTAGCGGGAACCCTTTACGAGCAGTACTTC.

This clonotype was counted only a few times. The chain joins TRBV6-5 to TRBJ2-1; D is unresolved. The V and J ends lost 0 bases and 9 bases respectively, with 12 bases between them. The CDR3 has 14 residues. Germline V gives CDR1 MNHEY, CDR2 SVGAGI. The CDR3, as DNA: TGTGCCAGCAGTTACTCGGTCCGGACGACTGAGCAGTTCTTC. Translating gives CASSYSVRTTEQFF.

V and J are TRBV20-1 and TRBJ2-7; 13 bases agree with TRBD2. J gave up 3 bases and V 6 bases, and 14 bases lay outside the gene matches. CDR1 and CDR2 from the germline V gene are DFQATT and SNEGSKA (reference sequence). The CDR3 length is 17 residues. The CDR3 bases are TGCAGTGCAAGTACTGGGACTAGCGGGATTATTAACTACGAGCAGTACTTC. Its protein is CSASTGTSGIINYEQYF.

In this sample, this clonotype turned up many times. This chain links TRBV28 with TRBJ1-1; TRBD1 might be the D (6 bases). V was trimmed by 2 bases and J by 9 bases, leaving 10 bases between them. CDR1 and CDR2 (germline): MDHEN, SYDVKM. This CDR3 has 12 residues. CDR3 bases: TGTGCCAGCAGTTTAAACCAGGGGCAAGCTTTCTTT. Amino acid sequence: CASSLNQGQAFF.

This clonotype was counted many times. The chain combines TRBV27 with TRBJ2-7, with 7 nucleotides matching TRBD2. V trimming: 5 bases; J trimming: 2 bases; junction bases outside the gene matches: 15. CDR3 length: 17 amino acids. Per the germline V gene, CDR1 is MNHEY and CDR2 is SMNVEV (reference sequence). The CDR3 protein is CASSPPPPSGRTYEQYF. Written as DNA, the CDR3 is TGTGCCAGCAGTCCGCCCCCCCCTTCCGGGAGGACCTACGAGCAGTACTTC.

This clonotype has at least ten counts. The rearrangement links TRBV3-1 to TRBJ2-3; the match to TRBD2 covers 8 bases. The V gene end was trimmed by 2 bases and the J gene end by 5 bases; junction bases not matched to a gene: 6. The CDR3 runs to 15 residues. Germline lookup yields CDR1 LGHDT and CDR2 YNNKEL (reference sequence). The CDR3 spells CASSQPGLVGDTQYF. CDR3 DNA sequence: TGTGCCAGCAGCCAACCGGGACTAGTCGGAGATACGCAGTATTTT.

This clonotype was observed at least ten times. The chain joins TRBV2 to TRBJ1-5; weak D call: TRBD1 (5 bases). Germline V gene data show CDR1 as SNHLY and CDR2 as FYNNEI. CDR3 length equals 14 residues. Between the trimmed V and J ends, which lost 7 bases and 0 bases, there was a span of 10 bases. The CDR3 DNA reads TGTGCCAGCACTTTTGGACATAGCAATCAGCCCCAGCATTTT. This sequence encodes CASTFGHSNQPQHF. The full variable domain, rest sourced from reference TRBV2 and TRBJ1-5, is EPEVTQTPSHQVTQMGQEVILRCVPISNHLYFYWYRQILGQKVEFLVSFYNNEISEKSEIFDDQFSVERPDGSNFTLKIRSTKLEDSAMYFCASTFGHSNQPQHFGDGTRLSIL.

In its sample, this clonotype was seen a few times. The chain recombines TRBV3-1 with TRBJ1-1, with TRBD1 matching 10 bases. The V gene's germline CDR1 is LGHDT and CDR2 YNNKEL (reference sequence). The CDR3 runs 17 residues. V lost 4 bases and J lost 0; bases outside the gene matches: 8. The CDR3 spells CASSPGQGRAMNTEAFF. The CDR3 bases are TGTGCCAGCAGCCCGGGACAGGGGAGGGCCATGAACACTGAAGCTTTCTTT. The whole variable domain, remainder taken from reference TRBV3-1 and TRBJ1-1, is DTAVSQTPKYLVTQMGNDKSIKCEQNLGHDTMYWYKQDSKKFLKIMFSYNNKELIINETVPNRFSPKSPDKAHLNLHINSLELGDSAVYFCASSPGQGRAMNTEAFFGQGTRLTVV.